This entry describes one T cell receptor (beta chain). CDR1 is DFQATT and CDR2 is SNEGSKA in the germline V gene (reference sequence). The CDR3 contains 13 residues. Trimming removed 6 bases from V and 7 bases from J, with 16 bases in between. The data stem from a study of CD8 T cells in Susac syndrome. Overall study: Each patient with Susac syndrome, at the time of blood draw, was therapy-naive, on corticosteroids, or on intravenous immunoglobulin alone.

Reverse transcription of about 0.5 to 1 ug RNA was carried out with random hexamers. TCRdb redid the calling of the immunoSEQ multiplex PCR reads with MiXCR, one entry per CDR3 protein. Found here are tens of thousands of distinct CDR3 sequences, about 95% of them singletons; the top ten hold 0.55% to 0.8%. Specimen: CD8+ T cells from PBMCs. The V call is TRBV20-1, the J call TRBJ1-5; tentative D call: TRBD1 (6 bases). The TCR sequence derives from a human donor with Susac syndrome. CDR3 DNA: TGCAGTGCCCCTGGACAGCTATCACAGCCCCAGCATTTT. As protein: CSAPGQLSQPQHF.